A selection of T cell receptor beta chains follows, all from one sample in a study of molecular identifiers for immune sequencing clone quantification. One entry per CDR3 protein, called by TCRdb with MiXCR from the PCR reads. The table has approximately 550,000 distinct CDR3 sequences, about a fifth seen once. Sample: naive CD8+ T cells from blood, with Jurkat cell RNA spiked in. All receptors derive from a human donor in good health. Some libraries in this study had Jurkat cell RNA spiked in. Each CDR3 is given with its conserved first and last residue. D genes are given only for firm matches. Only part of the rows carry a size: once, few, many, or a class if the clone is expanded.

NA	NA	TRBV27	TRBJ2-2	TGTGCCAGCAGTTTATTAACAGGCAGCAGGACCGGGGAGCTGTTTTTT	CASSLLTGSRTGELFF
NA	many	TRBV14	TRBJ2-5	TGTGCCAGCAGCCAAGTCGCTCAGTTGGTAGTATGCCAAGAGACCCAGTACTTC	CASSQVAQLVVCQETQYF
TRBD1	NA	TRBV28	TRBJ2-5	TGTGCCAGCCTCCTTTCGAGGGGGCGCTTGGAGACCCGGTACTTC	CASLLSRGRLETRYF
NA	few	TRBV27	TRBJ2-3	TGTGCCAGCATGAGGGGGGAGACAGATACGCAGTATTTT	CASMRGETDTQYF
TRBD1	few	TRBV2	TRBJ1-3	TGTGCCAGAACGTCGGGGACAGGTGAAATCTCTGGAAACACCATATATTTT	CARTSGTGEISGNTIYF
NA	few	TRBV19	TRBJ2-1	TGTGCCAGCCAGGTCATAGGGTCCGCCTACAATGAGCAGTTCTTC	CASQVIGSAYNEQFF
TRBD1	few	TRBV30	TRBJ1-1	TGTGCCTGGAGGGACAGGGGTTCTGAAGCTTTCTTT	CAWRDRGSEAFF
NA	NA	TRBV30	TRBJ2-1	TGTGCCTGGAGTGTAGCGGCTAATGAGCAGTTCTTC	CAWSVAANEQFF
NA	few	TRBV29-1	TRBJ1-2	TGCAGCGTTGAAAGGAGAGGGGCATATGGCTACACCTTC	CSVERRGAYGYTF
NA	NA	TRBV28	TRBJ2-7	TGTGCCATCAGTTTACTCGGCGGGGGCTTCTACGAGCAGTACTTC	CAISLLGGGFYEQYF
NA	NA	TRBV9	TRBJ1-1	TGTGCCAGCAGCGTAGGAGAGGGACTTGAAGCTTTCTTT	CASSVGEGLEAFF
TRBD1	few	TRBV19	TRBJ1-6	TGTGCCAGTAGTATGACCCCGGACAGGGGGAGGGGGTCACCCCTCCACTTT	CASSMTPDRGRGSPLHF
NA	NA	TRBV12-3/TRBV12-4	TRBJ2-3	TGTGCCAGCAGAACCGGGACCCACGGTCACACAGATACGCAGTATTTT	CASRTGTHGHTDTQYF
NA	few	TRBV7-9	TRBJ2-2	TGTGCCAGCAGCCCGCTGGGCGGGGGCGCGAACACCGGGGAGCTGTTTTTT	CASSPLGGGANTGELFF
NA	few	TRBV6-1	TRBJ1-5	TGTGCCAGCAGTGAAATTGGATGGACACCCTATAGCAATCAGCCCCAGCATTTT	CASSEIGWTPYSNQPQHF
NA	few	TRBV12-3/TRBV12-4	TRBJ1-5	TGTGCCAGCAGTTTTGTTGGAGGGCTCCAGCCCCAGCATTTT	CASSFVGGLQPQHF
NA	NA	TRBV7-8	TRBJ2-2	TGTGCCAGCAGATTCAGGCCTGACAGCTTAAACACCGGGGAGCTGTTTTTT	CASRFRPDSLNTGELFF
TRBD1	NA	TRBV29-1	TRBJ1-2	TGCAGCGTCGACAGGGACGCGGGCTACACCTTC	CSVDRDAGYTF
NA	many	TRBV7-9	TRBJ2-3	TGTGCCAGCAGCGGGGTTAGTTTGTACACGCAGTATTTT	CASSGVSLYTQYF
NA	many	TRBV20-1	TRBJ2-4	TGCAGTGCACGGCCTAGCGCCAAAAACATTCAGTACTTC	CSARPSAKNIQYF
TRBD1	NA	TRBV27	TRBJ1-4	TGTGCCAGCAGTGCCCCACAGGGGCCACTGTTTTTT	CASSAPQGPLFF
TRBD1	NA	TRBV18	TRBJ2-7	TGTGCCAGCTCACCAGGTGACAGGGTGGACGAGCAGTACTTC	CASSPGDRVDEQYF
NA	many	TRBV15	TRBJ1-1	TGTGCCACCAGCAGAGAGGATGACACTGAAGCTTTCTTT	CATSREDDTEAFF
TRBD1	many	TRBV7-9	TRBJ2-5	TGTGCCAGCAGCACATCTGGACAGGGATACCAAGAGACCCAGTACTTC	CASSTSGQGYQETQYF
NA	NA	TRBV28	TRBJ1-5	TGTGCCAGCAGTACCCGCCGACGCGAAGTAGGGCAGCCCCAGCATTTT	CASSTRRREVGQPQHF
TRBD2	NA	TRBV20-1	TRBJ2-5	TGCAGTGCTGAAACTGGCGGGGGAACCGAAGAGACCCAGTACTTC	CSAETGGGTEETQYF
TRBD2	many	TRBV7-2	TRBJ2-7	TGTGCCAGCAGCTCGACTAGCGGGAACGACGAGCAGTACTTC	CASSSTSGNDEQYF
NA	NA	TRBV20-1	TRBJ1-2	TGCAGTGCTAGATCCGGACAGACCTATGGCTACACCTTC	CSARSGQTYGYTF
NA	few	TRBV4-3	TRBJ1-1	TGCGCCAGCAGCCAAGATCCGGGGCAGTCGACTGAAGCTTTCTTT	CASSQDPGQSTEAFF
TRBD1	many	TRBV28	TRBJ2-5	TGTGCCAGCAGCCCGGACAGGGAGGCGGCCCAGTACTTC	CASSPDREAAQYF
NA	NA	TRBV7-2	TRBJ2-1	TGTGCCAGCAGCTCAAGGGGGGGAGTGTTCAATGAGCAGTTCTTC	CASSSRGGVFNEQFF
TRBD2	once	TRBV5-1	TRBJ2-3	TGCGCCAGCAACCTTCGACTAGCGGGAGGGCCTATGACAGATACGCAGTATTTT	CASNLRLAGGPMTDTQYF
NA	NA	TRBV7-9	TRBJ2-3	TGTGCCAGCAGCTTAATTATAGGATCAAATACGCAGTATTTT	CASSLIIGSNTQYF
NA	NA	TRBV7-9	TRBJ1-4	TGTGCCAGCAGCCCCCCTCGGGGAGCCATTGCAACTAATGAAAAACTGTTTTTT	CASSPPRGAIATNEKLFF
NA	NA	TRBV4-3	TRBJ1-6	TGCGCCAGCAGTCATACCGAAATAGAGGATTCACCCCTCCACTTT	CASSHTEIEDSPLHF
TRBD2	many	TRBV7-9	TRBJ2-7	TGTGCCAGCAGCCCGGAGAGCGGGAGCCACTCCTACGAGCAGTACTTC	CASSPESGSHSYEQYF
NA	few	TRBV27	TRBJ2-5	TGTGCCAGCAGCCATATAGCGGCCCAAGAGACCCAGTACTTC	CASSHIAAQETQYF